This T cell receptor (beta chain) was profiled in a study of T cell clusters in autoimmune cytopenias. One tube held mixed TRB-A and TRB-B primer pools for touch-down PCR. TCRdb re-called the multiplex PCR reads; every CDR3 protein appears as one record, without DNA. The sample features around 11,000 distinct CDR3 sequences, with around 33% in its top ten. TRB was amplified from approximately 250 ng of peripheral blood genomic DNA per sample. Looked up from germline, CDR1 is LNHNV and CDR2 is YYDKDF (reference sequence). The CDR3 loop spans 16 amino acids. These same data were also listed under a study on T cell repertoires in aging, cancer and after chemotherapy. Per that study: Healthy donors lost TCR diversity with age mainly through richness, cancer patients through richness and evenness.

This TCR was recovered from a human donor in good health. V usage is TRBV15 and J usage is TRBJ2-2; without DNA, the TCRdb call of TRBD1 cannot be checked. Sequenced input: peripheral blood. CDR3 loop: CATSRVGRGLTGELFF. The full variable domain, completed using reference TRBV15 and TRBJ2-2, is DAMVIQNPRYQVTQFGKPVTLSCSQTLNHNVMYWYQQKSSQAPKLLFHYYDKDFNNEADTPDNFQSRRPNTSFCFLDIRSPGLGDTAMYLCATSRVGRGLTGELFFGEGSRLTVL.